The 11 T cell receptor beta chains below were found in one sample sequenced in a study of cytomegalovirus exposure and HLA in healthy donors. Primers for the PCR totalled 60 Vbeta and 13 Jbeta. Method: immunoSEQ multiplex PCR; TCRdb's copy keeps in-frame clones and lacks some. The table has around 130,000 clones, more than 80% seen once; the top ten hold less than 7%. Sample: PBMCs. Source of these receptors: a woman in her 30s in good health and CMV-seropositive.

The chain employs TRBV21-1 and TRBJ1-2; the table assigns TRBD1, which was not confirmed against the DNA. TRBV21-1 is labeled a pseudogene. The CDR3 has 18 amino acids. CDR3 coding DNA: TGTGCCAGCAGCGGGTTAACTCTGGGGGGGACAGGGGGTTATGGCTACACCTTC. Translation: CASSGLTLGGTGGYGYTF.

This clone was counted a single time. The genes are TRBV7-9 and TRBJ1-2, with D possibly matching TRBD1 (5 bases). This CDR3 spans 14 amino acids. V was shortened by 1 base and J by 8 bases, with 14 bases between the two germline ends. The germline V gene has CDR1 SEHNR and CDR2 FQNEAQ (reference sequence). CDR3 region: CASSLVGASWGYTF. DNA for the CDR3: TGTGCCAGCAGCTTAGTAGGGGCCTCATGGGGCTACACCTTC.

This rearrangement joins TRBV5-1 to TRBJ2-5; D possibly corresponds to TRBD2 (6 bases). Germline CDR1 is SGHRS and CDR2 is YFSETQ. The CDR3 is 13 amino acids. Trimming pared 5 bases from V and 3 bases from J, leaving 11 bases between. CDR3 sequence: CASRRTGEETQYF. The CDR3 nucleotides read TGCGCCAGCAGGCGGACGGGGGAAGAGACCCAGTACTTC.

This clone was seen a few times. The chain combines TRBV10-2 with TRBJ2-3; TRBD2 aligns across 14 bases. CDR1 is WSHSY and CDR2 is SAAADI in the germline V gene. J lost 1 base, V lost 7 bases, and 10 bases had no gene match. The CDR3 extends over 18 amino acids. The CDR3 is CASTGGLAGGRGTDTQYF. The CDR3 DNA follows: TGCGCCAGCACGGGAGGACTAGCGGGAGGTCGCGGCACAGATACGCAGTATTTT.

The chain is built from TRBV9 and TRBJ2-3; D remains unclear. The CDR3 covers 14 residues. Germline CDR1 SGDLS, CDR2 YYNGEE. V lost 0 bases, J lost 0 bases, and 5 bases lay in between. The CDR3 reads CASSVDLSTDTQYF. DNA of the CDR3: TGTGCCAGCAGCGTAGACTTAAGCACAGATACGCAGTATTTT.

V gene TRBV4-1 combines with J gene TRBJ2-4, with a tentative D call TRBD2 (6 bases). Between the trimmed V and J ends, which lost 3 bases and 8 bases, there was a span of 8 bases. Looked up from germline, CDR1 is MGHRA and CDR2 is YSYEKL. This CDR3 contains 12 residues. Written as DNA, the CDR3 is TGCGCCAGCAGCCATCCGGGGGACATTCAGTACTTC. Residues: CASSHPGDIQYF.

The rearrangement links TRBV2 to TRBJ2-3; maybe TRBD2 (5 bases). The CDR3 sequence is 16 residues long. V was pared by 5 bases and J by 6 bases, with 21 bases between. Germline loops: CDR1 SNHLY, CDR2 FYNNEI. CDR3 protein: CASSPVSPVRGDTQYF. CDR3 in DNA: TGTGCCAGCAGTCCAGTTTCCCCGGTGAGAGGGGATACGCAGTATTTT.

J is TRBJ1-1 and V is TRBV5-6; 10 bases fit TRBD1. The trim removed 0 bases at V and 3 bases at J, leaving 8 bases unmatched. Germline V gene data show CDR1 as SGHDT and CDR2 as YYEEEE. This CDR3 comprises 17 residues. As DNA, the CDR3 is TGTGCCAGCAGCTTGGGACAGGGGGCCCTCGGGTACACTGAAGCTTTCTTT. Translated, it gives CASSLGQGALGYTEAFF.

CDR3 DNA sequence: TGCGCCACCTCAGGGGACAGTTATATCACAGATACGCAGTATTTT. Residues: CATSGDSYITDTQYF. J is TRBJ2-3 and V is TRBV5-1; 7 bases match TRBD1. The length of the CDR3 is 15 residues. Per the germline V gene, CDR1 is SGHRS and CDR2 is YFSETQ. With 9 bases clipped from V and 2 bases from J, the junction kept 12 bases outside the gene matches.

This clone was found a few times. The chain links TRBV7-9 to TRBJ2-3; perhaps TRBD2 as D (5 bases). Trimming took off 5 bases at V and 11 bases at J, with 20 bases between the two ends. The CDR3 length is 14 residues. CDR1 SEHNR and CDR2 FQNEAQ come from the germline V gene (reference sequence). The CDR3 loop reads CASSPLSGSVVQYF. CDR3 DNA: TGTGCCAGCAGCCCCCTCTCGGGATCCGTGGTGCAGTATTTT.

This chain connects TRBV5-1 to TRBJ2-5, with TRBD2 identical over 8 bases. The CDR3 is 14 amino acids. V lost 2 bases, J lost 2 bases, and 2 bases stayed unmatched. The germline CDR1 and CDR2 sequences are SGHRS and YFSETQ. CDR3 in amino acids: CASSFTSGQETQYF. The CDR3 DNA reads TGCGCCAGCAGCTTTACTAGCGGACAAGAGACCCAGTACTTC.